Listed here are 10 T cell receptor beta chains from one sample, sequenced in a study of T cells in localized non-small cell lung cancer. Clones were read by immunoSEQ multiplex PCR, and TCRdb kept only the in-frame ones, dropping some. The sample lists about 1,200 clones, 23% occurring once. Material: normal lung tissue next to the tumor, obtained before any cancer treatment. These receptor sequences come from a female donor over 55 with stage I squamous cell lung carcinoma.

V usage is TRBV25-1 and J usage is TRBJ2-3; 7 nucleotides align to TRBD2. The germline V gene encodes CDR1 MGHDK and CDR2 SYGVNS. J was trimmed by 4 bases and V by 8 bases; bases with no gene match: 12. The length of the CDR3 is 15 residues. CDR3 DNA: TGTGCCAGCCGTAGAAGGGAGGGAAGGGCAGATACGCAGTATTTT. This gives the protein CASRRREGRADTQYF.

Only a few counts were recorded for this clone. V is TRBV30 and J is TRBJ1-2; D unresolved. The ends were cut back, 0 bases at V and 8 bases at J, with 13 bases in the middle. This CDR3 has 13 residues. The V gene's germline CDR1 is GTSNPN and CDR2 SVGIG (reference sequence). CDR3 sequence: CAWSVQAREGYTF. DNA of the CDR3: TGTGCCTGGAGTGTACAAGCGAGGGAAGGCTACACCTTC.

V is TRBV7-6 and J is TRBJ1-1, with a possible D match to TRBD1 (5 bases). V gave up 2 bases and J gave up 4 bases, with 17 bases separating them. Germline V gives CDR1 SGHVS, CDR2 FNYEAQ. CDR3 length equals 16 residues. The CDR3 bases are TGTGCCAGCAGCTTAAGGGGTACGGGTATAGGCACTGAAGCTTTCTTT. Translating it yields CASSLRGTGIGTEAFF. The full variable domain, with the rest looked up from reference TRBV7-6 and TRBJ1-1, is GAGVSQSPRYKVTKRGQDVALRCDPISGHVSLYWYRQALGQGPEFLTYFNYEAQQDKSGLPNDRFSAERPEGSISTLTIQRTEQRDSAMYRCASSLRGTGIGTEAFFGQGTRLTVV.

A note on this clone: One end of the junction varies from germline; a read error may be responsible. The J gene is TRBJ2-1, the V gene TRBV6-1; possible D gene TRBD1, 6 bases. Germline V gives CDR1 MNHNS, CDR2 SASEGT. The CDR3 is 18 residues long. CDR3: CAISEAPKQGKWWNEQFF. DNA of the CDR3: TGTGCCATCAGTGAAGCGCCGAAACAGGGAAAGTGGTGGAATGAGCAGTTCTTC.

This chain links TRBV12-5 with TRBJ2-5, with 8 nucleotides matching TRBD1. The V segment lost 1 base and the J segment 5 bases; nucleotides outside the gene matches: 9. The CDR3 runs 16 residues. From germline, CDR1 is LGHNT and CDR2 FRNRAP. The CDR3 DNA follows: TGTGCTAGTGGTTTGGGGCAGGGGGCGGGCGTGGAGACCCAGTACTTC. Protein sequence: CASGLGQGAGVETQYF.

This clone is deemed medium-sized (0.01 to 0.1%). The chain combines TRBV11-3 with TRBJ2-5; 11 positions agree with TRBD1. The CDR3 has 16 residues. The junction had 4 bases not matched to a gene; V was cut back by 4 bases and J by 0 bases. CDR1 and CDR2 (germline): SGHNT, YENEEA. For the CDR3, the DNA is TGTGCCAGCAGCTCCCGGGACAGGGGGTACCAAGAGACCCAGTACTTC. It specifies CASSSRDRGYQETQYF.

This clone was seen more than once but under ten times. The CDR3 is CASTLKARAPLYNEQFF. The CDR3 nucleotides are TGTGCCAGCACCCTTAAGGCCAGGGCCCCCCTCTACAATGAGCAGTTCTTC. The chain joins TRBV6-8 to TRBJ2-1, with a weak D call TRBD1 (5 bases). The CDR3 is 17 amino acids. V lost 7 bases and J 3 bases, leaving 22 bases between the germline ends. Germline values: CDR1 MNHGY, CDR2 SAAAGT.

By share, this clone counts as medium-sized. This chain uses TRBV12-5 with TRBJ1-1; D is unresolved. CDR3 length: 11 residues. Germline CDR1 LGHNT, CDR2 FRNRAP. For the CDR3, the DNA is TGTGCCAGCGGTGGGAACACTGAAGCTTTCTTT. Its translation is CASGGNTEAFF.

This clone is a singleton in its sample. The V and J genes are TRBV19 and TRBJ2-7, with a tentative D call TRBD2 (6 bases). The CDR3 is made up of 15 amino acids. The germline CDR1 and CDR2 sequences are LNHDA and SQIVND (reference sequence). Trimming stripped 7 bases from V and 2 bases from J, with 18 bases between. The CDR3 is CASTLSFGGTYEQYF. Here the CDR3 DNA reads TGTGCCAGTACCCTGTCCTTCGGGGGAACCTACGAGCAGTACTTC.

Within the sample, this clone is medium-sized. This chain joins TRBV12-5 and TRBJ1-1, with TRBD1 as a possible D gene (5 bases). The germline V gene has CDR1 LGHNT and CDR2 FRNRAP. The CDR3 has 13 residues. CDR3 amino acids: CASSPQEAGRAFF. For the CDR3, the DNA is TGTGCCAGCTCACCCCAGGAGGCAGGGCGAGCTTTCTTT.